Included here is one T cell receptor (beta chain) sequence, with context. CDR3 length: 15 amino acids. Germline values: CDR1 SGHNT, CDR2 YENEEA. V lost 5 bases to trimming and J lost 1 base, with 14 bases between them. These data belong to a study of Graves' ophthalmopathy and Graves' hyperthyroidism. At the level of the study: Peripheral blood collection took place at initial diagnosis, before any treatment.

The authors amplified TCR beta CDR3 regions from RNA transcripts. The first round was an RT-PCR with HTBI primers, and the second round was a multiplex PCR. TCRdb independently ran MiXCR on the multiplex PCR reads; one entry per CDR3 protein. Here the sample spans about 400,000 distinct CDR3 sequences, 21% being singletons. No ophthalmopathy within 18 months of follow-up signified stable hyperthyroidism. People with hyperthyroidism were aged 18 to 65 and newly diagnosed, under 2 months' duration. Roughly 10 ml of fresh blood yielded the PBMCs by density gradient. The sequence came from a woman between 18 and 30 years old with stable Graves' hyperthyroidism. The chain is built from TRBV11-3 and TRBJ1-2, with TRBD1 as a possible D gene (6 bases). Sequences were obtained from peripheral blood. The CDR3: CASSAGGGLNYGYTF. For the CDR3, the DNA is TGTGCCAGCAGCGCAGGCGGGGGCCTTAACTATGGCTACACCTTC.